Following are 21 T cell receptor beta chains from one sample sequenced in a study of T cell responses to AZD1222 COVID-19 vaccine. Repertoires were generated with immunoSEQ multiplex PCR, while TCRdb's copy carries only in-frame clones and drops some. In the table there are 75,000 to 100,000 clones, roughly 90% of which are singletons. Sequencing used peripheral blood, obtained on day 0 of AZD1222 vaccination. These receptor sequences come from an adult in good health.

The CDR3 spells CASSLANWGTDTQYF. The CDR3 DNA is TGTGCCAGCAGTTTAGCGAATTGGGGCACAGATACGCAGTATTTT. This chain connects TRBV6-5 to TRBJ2-3; a possible D gene is TRBD2 (5 bases). This CDR3 region has 15 residues. Germline lookup yields CDR1 MNHEY and CDR2 SVGAGI. The V and J ends lost 4 bases and 1 base respectively, with 12 bases between them.

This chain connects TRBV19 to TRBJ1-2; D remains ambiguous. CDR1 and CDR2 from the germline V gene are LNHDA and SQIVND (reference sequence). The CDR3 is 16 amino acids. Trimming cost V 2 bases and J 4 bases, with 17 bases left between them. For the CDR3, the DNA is TGTGCCAGTAGTATATTAGAGACGGAGGGATTCTATGGCTACACCTTC. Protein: CASSILETEGFYGYTF.

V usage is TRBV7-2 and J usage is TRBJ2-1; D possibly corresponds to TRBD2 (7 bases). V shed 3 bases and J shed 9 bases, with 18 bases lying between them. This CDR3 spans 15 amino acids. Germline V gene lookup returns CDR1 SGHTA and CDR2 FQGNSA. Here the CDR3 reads CASSLGAGEGSEQFF. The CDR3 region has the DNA TGTGCCAGCAGCTTGGGGGCGGGGGAAGGGTCTGAGCAGTTCTTC.

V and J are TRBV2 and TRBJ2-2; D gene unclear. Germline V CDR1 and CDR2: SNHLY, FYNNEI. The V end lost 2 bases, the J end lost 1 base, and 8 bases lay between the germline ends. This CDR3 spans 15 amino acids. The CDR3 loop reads CASSEQPLNTGELFF. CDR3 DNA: TGTGCCAGCAGTGAACAGCCCCTGAACACCGGGGAGCTGTTTTTT.

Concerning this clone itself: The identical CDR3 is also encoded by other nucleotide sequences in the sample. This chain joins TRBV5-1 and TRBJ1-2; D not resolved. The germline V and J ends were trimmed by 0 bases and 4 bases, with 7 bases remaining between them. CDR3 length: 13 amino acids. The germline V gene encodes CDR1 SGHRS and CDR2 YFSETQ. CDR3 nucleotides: TGCGCCAGCAGCTTGGACGGAGGCTATGGCTACACCTTC. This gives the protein CASSLDGGYGYTF.

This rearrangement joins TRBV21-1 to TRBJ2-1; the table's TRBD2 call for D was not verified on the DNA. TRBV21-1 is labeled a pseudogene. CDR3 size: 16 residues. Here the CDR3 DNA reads TGTGCCAGCAGCAACGCCCCCCCAACTAGGTCCGATGAGCAGTTCTTC. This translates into CASSNAPPTRSDEQFF.

CDR3 sequence reads: CASSRWGGEAYEQYF. Written as DNA, the CDR3 is TGTGCCAGCAGCCGATGGGGCGGGGAGGCCTACGAGCAGTACTTC. This rearrangement joins TRBV11-2 to TRBJ2-7; weak D call: TRBD2 (6 bases). Germline assignment: CDR1 SGHAT and CDR2 FQNNGV. This CDR3 contains 15 residues. The V end was cut by 5 bases, the J end by 2 bases, with 16 bases between.

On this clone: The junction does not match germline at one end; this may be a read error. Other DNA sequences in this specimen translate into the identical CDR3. In nucleotides, the CDR3 is TGTGCCAGTAGTGAAGGATATAGGAGGGCCATAAGGAGCAATCAGCCCCAGCATTTT. Protein product: CASSEGYRRAIRSNQPQHF. The rearrangement joins TRBV2 to TRBJ1-5; D ambiguous. CDR3 length: 19 residues. The germline V gene has CDR1 SNHLY and CDR2 FYNNEI.

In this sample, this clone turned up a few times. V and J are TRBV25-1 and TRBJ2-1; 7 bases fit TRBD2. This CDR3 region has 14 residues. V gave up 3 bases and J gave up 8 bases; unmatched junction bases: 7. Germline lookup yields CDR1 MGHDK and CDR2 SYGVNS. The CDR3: CASSDTVGRDEQFF. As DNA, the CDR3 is TGTGCCAGCAGTGATACGGTAGGGAGGGATGAGCAGTTCTTC. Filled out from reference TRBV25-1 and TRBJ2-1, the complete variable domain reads EADIYQTPRYLVIGTGKKITLECSQTMGHDKMYWYQQDPGMELHLIHYSYGVNSTEKGDLSSESTVSRIRTEHFPLTLESARPSHTSQYLCASSDTVGRDEQFFGPGTRLTVL.

The DNA of the CDR3 is TGCGCCAGCAGCTCTGATAGCGGGGGGGCCTTCCACGAGCAGTACTTC. Its translation: CASSSDSGGAFHEQYF. The chain carries TRBV5-1 and TRBJ2-7, with 11 bases fitting TRBD2. The CDR3 totals 16 residues. The V gene's germline CDR1 is SGHRS and CDR2 YFSETQ. The J segment lost 5 bases and the V segment lost 3 bases, leaving 10 bases of the junction unmatched.

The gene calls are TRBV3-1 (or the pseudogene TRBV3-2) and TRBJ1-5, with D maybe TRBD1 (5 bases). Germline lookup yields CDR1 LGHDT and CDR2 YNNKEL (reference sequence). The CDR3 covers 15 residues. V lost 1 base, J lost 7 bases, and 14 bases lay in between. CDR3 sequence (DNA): TGTGCCAGCAGCCAAGCACCGGGGGGGGTGCAGCCCCAGCATTTT. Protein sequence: CASSQAPGGVQPQHF.

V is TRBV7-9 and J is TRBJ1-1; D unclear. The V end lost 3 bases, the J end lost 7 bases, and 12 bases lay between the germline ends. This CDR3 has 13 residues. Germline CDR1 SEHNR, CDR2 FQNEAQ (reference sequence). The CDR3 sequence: CASSFGQLDEAFF. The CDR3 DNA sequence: TGTGCCAGCAGCTTTGGCCAGCTTGATGAAGCTTTCTTT.

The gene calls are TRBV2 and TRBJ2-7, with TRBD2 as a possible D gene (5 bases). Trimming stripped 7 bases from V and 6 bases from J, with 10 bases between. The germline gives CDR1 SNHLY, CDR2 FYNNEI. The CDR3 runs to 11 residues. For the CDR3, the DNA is TGTGCCAGCATCGGGGTCGCCGAGCAGTACTTC. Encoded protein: CASIGVAEQYF. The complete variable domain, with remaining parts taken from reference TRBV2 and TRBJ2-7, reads EPEVTQTPSHQVTQMGQEVILRCVPISNHLYFYWYRQILGQKVEFLVSFYNNEISEKSEIFDDQFSVERPDGSNFTLKIRSTKLEDSAMYFCASIGVAEQYFGPGTRLTVT.

The DNA of the CDR3 is TGTGCCAGCAGCCAAGAGCCAGGAAGGGGGCAGCCCCAGCATTTT. Amino acid sequence: CASSQEPGRGQPQHF. The rearrangement uses TRBV3-1 (or the pseudogene TRBV3-2) and TRBJ1-5, with a weak D call TRBD1 (6 bases). In germline, CDR1 is LGHDT, CDR2 YNNKEL (reference sequence). This CDR3 has 15 amino acids. Deletions cut 0 bases from V and 7 bases from J, with 13 bases between.

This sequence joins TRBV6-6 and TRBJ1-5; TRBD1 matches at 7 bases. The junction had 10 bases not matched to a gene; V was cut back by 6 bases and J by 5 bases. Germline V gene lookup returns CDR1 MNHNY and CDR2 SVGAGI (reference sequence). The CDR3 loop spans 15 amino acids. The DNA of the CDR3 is TGTGCCAGCAGCCCCAACAGGGGAGGTTATCAGCCCCAGCATTTT. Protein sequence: CASSPNRGGYQPQHF.

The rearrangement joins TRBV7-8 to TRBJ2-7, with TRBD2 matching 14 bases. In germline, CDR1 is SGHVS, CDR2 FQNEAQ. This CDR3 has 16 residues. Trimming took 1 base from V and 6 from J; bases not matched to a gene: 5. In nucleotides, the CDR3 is TGTGCCAGCAGCTTAGGACTAGCGGGGGGGCAGGTCGAGCAGTACTTC. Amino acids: CASSLGLAGGQVEQYF.

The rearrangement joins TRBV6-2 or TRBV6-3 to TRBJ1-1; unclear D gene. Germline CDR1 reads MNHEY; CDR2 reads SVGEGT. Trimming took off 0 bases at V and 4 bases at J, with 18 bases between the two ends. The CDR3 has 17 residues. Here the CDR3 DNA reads TGTGCCAGCAGTTACTCGAAGGTCTCCAGTTTTAGCACTGAAGCTTTCTTT. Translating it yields CASSYSKVSSFSTEAFF.

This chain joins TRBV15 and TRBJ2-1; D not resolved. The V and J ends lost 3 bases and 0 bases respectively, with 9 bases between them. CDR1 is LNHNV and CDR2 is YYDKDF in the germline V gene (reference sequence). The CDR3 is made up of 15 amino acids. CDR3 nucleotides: TGTGCCACCAGCAGCGACATTTCCTCCTACAATGAGCAGTTCTTC. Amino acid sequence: CATSSDISSYNEQFF.

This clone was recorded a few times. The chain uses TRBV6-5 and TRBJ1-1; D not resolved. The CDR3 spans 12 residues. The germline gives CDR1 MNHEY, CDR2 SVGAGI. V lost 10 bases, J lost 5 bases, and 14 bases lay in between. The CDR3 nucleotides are TGTGCCACCTTCAGGAGAAGGACTGAAGCTTTCTTT. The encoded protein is CATFRRRTEAFF.

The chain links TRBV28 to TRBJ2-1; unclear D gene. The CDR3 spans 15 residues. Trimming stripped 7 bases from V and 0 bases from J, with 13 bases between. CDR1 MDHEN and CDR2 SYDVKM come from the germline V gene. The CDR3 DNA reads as TGTGCCAGCAACCCATTAGGGTACTCCTACAATGAGCAGTTCTTC. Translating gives CASNPLGYSYNEQFF.

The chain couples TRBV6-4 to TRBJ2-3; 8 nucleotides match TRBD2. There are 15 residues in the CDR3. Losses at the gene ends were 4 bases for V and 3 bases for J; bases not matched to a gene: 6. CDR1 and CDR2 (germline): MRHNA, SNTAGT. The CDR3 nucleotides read TGTGCCAGCAGTGCAGGGAGCGGGGGAACAGATACGCAGTATTTT. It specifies CASSAGSGGTDTQYF.